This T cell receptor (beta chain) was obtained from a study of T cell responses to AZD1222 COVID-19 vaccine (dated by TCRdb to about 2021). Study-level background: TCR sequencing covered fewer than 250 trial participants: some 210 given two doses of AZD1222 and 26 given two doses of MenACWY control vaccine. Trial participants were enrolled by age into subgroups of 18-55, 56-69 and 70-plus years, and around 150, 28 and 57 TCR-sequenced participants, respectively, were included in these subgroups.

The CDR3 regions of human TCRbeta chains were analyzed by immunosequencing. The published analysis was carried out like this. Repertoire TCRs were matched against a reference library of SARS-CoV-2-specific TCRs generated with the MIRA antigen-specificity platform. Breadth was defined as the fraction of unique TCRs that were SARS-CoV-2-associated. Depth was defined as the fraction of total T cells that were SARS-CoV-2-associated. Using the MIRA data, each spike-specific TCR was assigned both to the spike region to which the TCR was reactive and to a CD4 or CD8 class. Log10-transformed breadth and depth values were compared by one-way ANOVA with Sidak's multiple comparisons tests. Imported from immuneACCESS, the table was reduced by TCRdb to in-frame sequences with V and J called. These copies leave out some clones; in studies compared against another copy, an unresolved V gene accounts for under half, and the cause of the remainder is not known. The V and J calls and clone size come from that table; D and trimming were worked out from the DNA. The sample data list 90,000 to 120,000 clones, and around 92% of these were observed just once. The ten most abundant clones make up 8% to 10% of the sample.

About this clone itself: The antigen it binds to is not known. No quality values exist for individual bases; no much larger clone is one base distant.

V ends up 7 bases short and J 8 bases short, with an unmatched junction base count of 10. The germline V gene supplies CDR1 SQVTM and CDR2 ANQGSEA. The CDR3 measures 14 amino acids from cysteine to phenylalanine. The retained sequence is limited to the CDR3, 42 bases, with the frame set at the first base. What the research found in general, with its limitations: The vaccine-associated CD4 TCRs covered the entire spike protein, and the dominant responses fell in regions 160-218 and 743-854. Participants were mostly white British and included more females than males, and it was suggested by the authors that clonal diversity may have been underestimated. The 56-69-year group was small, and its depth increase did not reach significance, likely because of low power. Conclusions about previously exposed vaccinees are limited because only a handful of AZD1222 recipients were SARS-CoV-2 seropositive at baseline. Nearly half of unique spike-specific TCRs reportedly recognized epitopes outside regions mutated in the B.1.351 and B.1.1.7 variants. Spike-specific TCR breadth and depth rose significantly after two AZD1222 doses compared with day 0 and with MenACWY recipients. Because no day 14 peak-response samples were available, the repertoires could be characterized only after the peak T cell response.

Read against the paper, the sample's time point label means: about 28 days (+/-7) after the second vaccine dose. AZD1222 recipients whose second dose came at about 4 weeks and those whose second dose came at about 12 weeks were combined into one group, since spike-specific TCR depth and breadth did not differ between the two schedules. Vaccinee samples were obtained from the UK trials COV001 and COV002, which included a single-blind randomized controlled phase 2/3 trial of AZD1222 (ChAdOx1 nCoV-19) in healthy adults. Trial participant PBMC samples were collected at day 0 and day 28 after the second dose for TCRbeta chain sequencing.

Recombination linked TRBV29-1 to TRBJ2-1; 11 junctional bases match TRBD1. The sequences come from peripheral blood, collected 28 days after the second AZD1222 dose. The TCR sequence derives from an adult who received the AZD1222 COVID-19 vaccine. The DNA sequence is TGCAGCGCATACTCTGGACAGGGGGCTGATGAGCAGTTCTTC. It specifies CSAYSGQGADEQFF.